This entry features one TCR beta chain sequence. Its antigen is still unknown. Sequenced by immunoSEQ multiplex PCR; TCRdb stores in-frame clones only, minus some. The table records roughly 34,000 clones, less than 90% of them present only once. The record originates from a study of PD-1 blockade in mismatch repair-deficient tumors. At the level of the study: Enrolled about 2012-2016, patients had progressing, pretreated mismatch repair-deficient cancers of around 12 types.

Overall study findings and caveats: Tumor-resident clones, often undetectable pretreatment in blood, expanded then contracted after pembrolizumab.

PCR or immunohistochemistry showed mismatch repair deficiency in every enrolled patient. TCR sequencing covered a few patients who responded to pembrolizumab. This material consisted of PBMCs, taken roughly 6 weeks after starting pembrolizumab. The sequence came from an adult with mismatch repair-deficient cancer.

The CDR3 is CASSGQGRSNQPQHF. CDR3 sequence (DNA): TGTGCCAGCAGTGGACAGGGTAGGAGCAATCAGCCCCAGCATTTT. The chain combines TRBV6-4 with TRBJ1-5; TRBD1 matches at 7 bases. The CDR3 runs 15 residues. CDR1 is MRHNA, CDR2 SNTAGT, per germline. Trimming removed 4 bases from V and 1 base from J; junction bases left unmatched: 4.